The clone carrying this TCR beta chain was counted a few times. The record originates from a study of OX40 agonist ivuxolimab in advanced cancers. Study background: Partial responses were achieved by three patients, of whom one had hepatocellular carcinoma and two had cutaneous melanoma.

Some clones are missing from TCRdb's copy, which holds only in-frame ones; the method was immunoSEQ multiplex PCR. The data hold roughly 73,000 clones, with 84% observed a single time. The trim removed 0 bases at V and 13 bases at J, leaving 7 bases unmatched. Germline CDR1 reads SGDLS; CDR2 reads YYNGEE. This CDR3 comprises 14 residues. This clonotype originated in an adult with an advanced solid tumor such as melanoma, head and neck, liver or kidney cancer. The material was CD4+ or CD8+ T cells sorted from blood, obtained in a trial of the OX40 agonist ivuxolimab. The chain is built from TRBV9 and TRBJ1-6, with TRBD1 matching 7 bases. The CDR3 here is CASSVESQGGPLHF. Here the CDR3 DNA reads TGTGCCAGCAGCGTAGAGTCCCAGGGGGGTCCCCTCCACTTT.